These 14 T cell receptor beta chains share one sample of origin, sequenced in a study of blood T cell repertoires in COVID-19. The data were produced by immunoSEQ multiplex PCR, yet TCRdb's version contains in-frame clones alone and is incomplete. The table shows some 150,000 clones, with around four fifths occurring only once. The specimen was peripheral blood. Receptors were obtained from a woman aged 65 to 85 with COVID-19, enrolled during active disease.

Of note for this clone: The sample holds other DNA sequences that translate to the same CDR3. The chain uses TRBV6-5 and TRBJ1-1; no clear D. The CDR3 has 14 residues. Germline V CDR1 and CDR2: MNHEY, SVGAGI. Trimming pared 0 bases from V and 1 base from J, leaving 6 bases between. The CDR3 loop is CASSYSRGNTEAFF. The CDR3 region has the DNA TGTGCCAGCAGTTACTCGCGGGGGAACACTGAAGCTTTCTTT.

The rearrangement joins TRBV28 to TRBJ1-2; no clear D gene. In germline, CDR1 is MDHEN, CDR2 SYDVKM. Trimming left V 0 bases short and J 4 bases short, with 9 bases between. This CDR3 is 14 amino acids long. The CDR3 DNA reads TGTGCCAGCAGTTTATGGACTCAGTTCTATGGCTACACCTTC. Translating gives CASSLWTQFYGYTF.

This rearrangement joins TRBV5-5 to TRBJ1-5; D is undetermined. This CDR3 contains 13 residues. The germline V gene has CDR1 SGHKS and CDR2 YYEKEE (reference sequence). The V gene lost 1 base and the J gene lost 4 bases, with 6 bases spanning the gap. The DNA of the CDR3 is TGTGCCAGCAGCTTGCTTCTGAATCAGCCCCAGCATTTT. This encodes CASSLLLNQPQHF.

The chain is built from TRBV5-1 and TRBJ2-3, with a tentative D call TRBD2 (6 bases). V was cut by 3 bases and J by 2 bases, with 16 bases left in between. The CDR3 extends over 16 amino acids. CDR1 is SGHRS, CDR2 YFSETQ, per germline. CDR3 nucleotides: TGCGCCAGCAGCTCTACTAGCCAAATTGTCACAGATACGCAGTATTTT. Translated: CASSSTSQIVTDTQYF.

This clone appeared a few times. The genes are TRBV5-1 and TRBJ2-1, with a weak D call TRBD2 (5 bases). CDR1 is SGHRS and CDR2 is YFSETQ in the germline V gene. CDR3 size: 16 residues. Trimming took off 2 bases at V and 2 bases at J, with 14 bases between the two ends. The CDR3 loop is CASSFAGPSAYNEQFF. The CDR3 DNA sequence: TGCGCCAGCAGCTTTGCGGGCCCCTCAGCCTACAATGAGCAGTTCTTC. Together with reference TRBV5-1 and TRBJ2-1, the CDR3 gives the full variable domain: KAGVTQTPRYLIKTRGQQVTLSCSPISGHRSVSWYQQTPGQGLQFLFEYFSETQRNKGNFPGRFSGRQFSNSRSEMNVSTLELGDSALYLCASSFAGPSAYNEQFFGPGTRLTVL.

This clone was seen only a few times. This chain joins TRBV14 and TRBJ2-3, with 8 bases aligning to TRBD2. This CDR3 comprises 16 residues. V shed 4 bases and J 6 bases; nucleotides not matched to a gene: 12. Germline lookup yields CDR1 SGHDN and CDR2 FVKESK. The CDR3 nucleotides are TGTGCCAGCAGCCCTTTAGCGGGGCCCCGCCCTGATACGCAGTATTTT. It translates to CASSPLAGPRPDTQYF.

The chain is built from TRBV5-1 and TRBJ2-5, with D possibly being TRBD1 (5 bases). The CDR3 is made up of 13 amino acids. Trimming left V 10 bases short and J 2 bases short, with 15 bases between. Per germline, CDR1 SGHRS and CDR2 YFSETQ. In DNA, the CDR3 is TGCGCCCCTTATTGGGGCCCGCAAGAGACCCAGTACTTC. It is translated as CAPYWGPQETQYF. Looking up the rest from reference TRBV5-1 and TRBJ2-5 gives the full variable domain: KAGVTQTPRYLIKTRGQQVTLSCSPISGHRSVSWYQQTPGQGLQFLFEYFSETQRNKGNFPGRFSGRQFSNSRSEMNVSTLELGDSALYLCAPYWGPQETQYFGPGTRLLVL.

The V and J genes are TRBV5-1 and TRBJ2-5; D is uncertain. V was shortened by 0 bases and J by 5 bases, with 14 bases between the two germline ends. The CDR3 extends over 15 amino acids. Per the germline V gene, CDR1 is SGHRS and CDR2 is YFSETQ. This chain's CDR3 is CASSLVPQDGETQYF. CDR3 in DNA: TGCGCCAGCAGCTTGGTCCCCCAGGATGGGGAGACCCAGTACTTC.

The sample holds a few counts of this clone. The gene calls are TRBV3-1 (or the pseudogene TRBV3-2) and TRBJ1-1; 8 bases are a match to TRBD1. CDR1 is LGHDT and CDR2 is YNNKEL in the germline V gene (reference sequence). V lost 0 bases, J lost 5 bases, and 11 bases stayed unmatched. The CDR3 runs to 17 residues. CDR3 region: CASSQDLTDRGKTEAFF. The CDR3 coding sequence is TGTGCCAGCAGCCAAGATCTAACCGACAGGGGAAAAACTGAAGCTTTCTTT.

This chain joins TRBV29-1 and TRBJ2-2; possibly TRBD1 for D (6 bases). V lost 4 bases to trimming and J lost 3 bases, with 15 bases between them. Germline V gene data show CDR1 as SQVTM and CDR2 as ANQGSEA. This CDR3 contains 15 residues. The CDR3 bases are TGCAGCGTTGGTTTGGGGGCAGCAGACACCGGGGAGCTGTTTTTT. Translated, it gives CSVGLGAADTGELFF.

V is TRBV9 and J is TRBJ2-1; D perhaps matches TRBD2 (5 bases). Trimming took off 1 base at V and 0 bases at J, with 8 bases between the two ends. CDR3 length equals 15 residues. Germline lookup yields CDR1 SGDLS and CDR2 YYNGEE. The CDR3 protein is CASSVTRGSYNEQFF. As DNA, the CDR3 is TGTGCCAGCAGCGTAACTCGGGGCTCCTACAATGAGCAGTTCTTC.

This chain links TRBV6-6 with TRBJ2-6, with D possibly being TRBD1 (6 bases). Per germline, CDR1 MNHNY and CDR2 SVGAGI (reference sequence). The CDR3 is 15 residues long. With 0 bases removed from V and 4 bases from J, the gap between germline ends came to 7 bases. The DNA of the CDR3 is TGTGCCAGCAGTTACTCGGGGGCCGGGGCCAACGTCCTGACTTTC. Its protein is CASSYSGAGANVLTF.

The V gene is TRBV28, the J gene TRBJ2-7; the match to TRBD1 covers 9 bases. The germline gives CDR1 MDHEN, CDR2 SYDVKM. The CDR3 is 15 amino acids. J gave up 2 bases and V 3 bases, and 5 bases lay outside the gene matches. The DNA for the CDR3 is TGTGCCAGCAGTTTTGACAGGGGGACCCCCTACGAGCAGTACGTC. This sequence encodes CASSFDRGTPYEQYV.

The chain has TRBV19 and TRBJ1-3; D not resolved. Germline V gene data show CDR1 as LNHDA and CDR2 as SQIVND (reference sequence). V was clipped by 10 bases and J by 0 bases, with 10 bases between them. The CDR3 consists of 13 residues. CDR3 sequence (DNA): TGTGCCACCGAATCGAGCTCTGGAAACACCATATATTTT. This encodes CATESSSGNTIYF.